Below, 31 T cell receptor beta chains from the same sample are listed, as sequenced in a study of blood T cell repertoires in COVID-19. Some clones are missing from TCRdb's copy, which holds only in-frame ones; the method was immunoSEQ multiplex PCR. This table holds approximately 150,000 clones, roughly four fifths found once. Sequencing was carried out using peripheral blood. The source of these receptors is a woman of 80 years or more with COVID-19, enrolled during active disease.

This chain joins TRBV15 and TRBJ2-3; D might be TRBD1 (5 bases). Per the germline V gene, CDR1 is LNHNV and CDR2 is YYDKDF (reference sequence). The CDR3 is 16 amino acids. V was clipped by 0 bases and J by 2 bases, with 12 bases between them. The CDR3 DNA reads TGTGCCACCAGCAGAGATCTTATGGGGCCCACAGATACGCAGTATTTT. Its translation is CATSRDLMGPTDTQYF.

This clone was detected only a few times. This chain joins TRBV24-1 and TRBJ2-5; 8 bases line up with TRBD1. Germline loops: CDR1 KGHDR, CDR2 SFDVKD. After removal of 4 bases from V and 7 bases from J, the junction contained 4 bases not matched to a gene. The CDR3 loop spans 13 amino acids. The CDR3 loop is CATSDPDRGTQYF. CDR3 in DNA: TGTGCCACCAGTGACCCTGACAGGGGGACCCAGTACTTC.

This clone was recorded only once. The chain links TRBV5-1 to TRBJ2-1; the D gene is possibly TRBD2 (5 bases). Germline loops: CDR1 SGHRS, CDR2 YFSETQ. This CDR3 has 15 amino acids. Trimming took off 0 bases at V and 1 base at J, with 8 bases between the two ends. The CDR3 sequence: CASSLELASYNEQFF. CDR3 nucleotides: TGCGCCAGCAGCTTGGAGCTAGCTTCCTACAATGAGCAGTTCTTC.

The CDR3 coding sequence is TGTGCCAGCAGTGAAGGGACTGCATCCTCCTACGAGCAGTACTTC. Its protein product is CASSEGTASSYEQYF. This chain links TRBV6-1 with TRBJ2-7, with D possibly TRBD2 on 5 matching bases. The length of the CDR3 is 15 residues. In germline, CDR1 is MNHNS, CDR2 SASEGT. Trimming pared 1 base from V and 0 bases from J, leaving 10 bases between.

The CDR3 sequence is CASSPRLSVGAGELFF. In nucleotides, the CDR3 is TGTGCCAGCAGCCCCCGTCTCTCCGTCGGGGCCGGGGAGCTGTTTTTT. The chain carries TRBV9 and TRBJ2-2; TRBD2 might be the D (5 bases). Germline V CDR1 and CDR2: SGDLS, YYNGEE. This CDR3 has 16 residues. Trimming shortened V by 4 bases and J by 6 bases, and 19 bases separated the two germline ends.

CDR3 sequence: CASSLNEVAGEQYF. The CDR3 region has the DNA TGTGCCAGCAGCTTGAATGAAGTGGCAGGCGAGCAGTACTTC. The genes are TRBV7-8 and TRBJ2-7; D remains unclear. CDR1 SGHVS and CDR2 FQNEAQ come from the germline V gene. The CDR3 runs 14 residues. The germline V and J ends were trimmed by 3 bases and 6 bases, with 15 bases remaining between them.

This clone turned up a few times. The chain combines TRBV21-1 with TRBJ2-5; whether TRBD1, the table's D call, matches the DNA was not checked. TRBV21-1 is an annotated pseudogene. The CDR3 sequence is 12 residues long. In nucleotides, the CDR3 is TGTGCCGATGGGACAGATCAAGAGACCCAGTACTTC. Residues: CADGTDQETQYF.

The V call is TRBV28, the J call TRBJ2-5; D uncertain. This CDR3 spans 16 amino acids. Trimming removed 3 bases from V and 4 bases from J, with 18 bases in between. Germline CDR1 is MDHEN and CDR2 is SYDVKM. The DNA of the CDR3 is TGTGCCAGCAGTTTGAAGAGCGCCTCTAACGGAGAGACCCAGTACTTC. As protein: CASSLKSASNGETQYF.

This chain's CDR3 is CASSSAKQGPYNSPLHF. The CDR3 bases are TGTGCCAGCAGCTCCGCGAAACAGGGGCCATATAATTCACCCCTCCACTTT. V gene TRBV7-2 combines with J gene TRBJ1-6, with TRBD1 matching 7 bases. The junction had 10 bases not matched to a gene; V was cut back by 4 bases and J by 4 bases. CDR3 length: 17 residues. CDR1 and CDR2 from the germline V gene are SGHTA and FQGNSA.

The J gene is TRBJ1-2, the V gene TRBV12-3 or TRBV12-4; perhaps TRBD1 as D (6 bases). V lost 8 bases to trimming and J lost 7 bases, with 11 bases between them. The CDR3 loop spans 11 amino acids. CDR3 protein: CASLRGLGYTF. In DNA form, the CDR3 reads TGTGCCAGCCTCAGGGGTCTTGGCTACACCTTC.

CDR3 sequence reads: CASSPRGQGGYGYTF. CDR3 coding DNA: TGTGCCAGTAGTCCCCGGGGGCAGGGGGGCTATGGCTACACCTTC. This chain connects TRBV19 to TRBJ1-2; the match to TRBD1 covers 7 bases. CDR1 is LNHDA, CDR2 SQIVND, per germline (reference sequence). The CDR3 extends over 15 amino acids. Unmatched junction bases numbered 10, after V lost 5 bases and J lost 4 bases.

CDR3 residues: CASSLYPAGAADTQYF. CDR3 coding DNA: TGCGCCAGCAGCTTGTATCCAGCGGGAGCCGCAGATACGCAGTATTTT. The V gene is TRBV5-1, the J gene TRBJ2-3, with TRBD2 matching 8 bases. CDR3 length: 16 residues. J lost 4 bases, V lost 1 base, and 8 bases had no gene match. Looked up from germline, CDR1 is SGHRS and CDR2 is YFSETQ.

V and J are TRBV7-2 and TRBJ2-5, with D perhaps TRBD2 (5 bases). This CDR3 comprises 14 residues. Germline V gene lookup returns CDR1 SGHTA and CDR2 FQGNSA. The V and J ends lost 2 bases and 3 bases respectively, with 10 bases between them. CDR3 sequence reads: CASSLSEVEETQYF. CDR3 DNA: TGTGCCAGCAGCTTATCGGAGGTAGAAGAGACCCAGTACTTC. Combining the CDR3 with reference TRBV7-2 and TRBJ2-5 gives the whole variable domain GAGVSQSPSNKVTEKGKDVELRCDPISGHTALYWYRQSLGQGLEFLIYFQGNSAPDKSGLPSDRFSAERTGGSVSTLTIQRTQQEDSAVYLCASSLSEVEETQYFGPGTRLLVL.

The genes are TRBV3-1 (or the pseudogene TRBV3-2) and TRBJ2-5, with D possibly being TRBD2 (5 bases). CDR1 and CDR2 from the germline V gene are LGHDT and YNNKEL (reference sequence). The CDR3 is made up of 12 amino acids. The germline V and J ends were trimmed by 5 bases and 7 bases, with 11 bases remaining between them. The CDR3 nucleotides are TGTGCCAGCAGCTCCTGGGGAGCGACCCAGTACTTC. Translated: CASSSWGATQYF.

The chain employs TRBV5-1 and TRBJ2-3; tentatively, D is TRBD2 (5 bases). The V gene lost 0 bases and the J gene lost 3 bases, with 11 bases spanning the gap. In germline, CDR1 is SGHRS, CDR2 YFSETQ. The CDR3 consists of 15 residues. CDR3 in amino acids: CASSLEASGTDTQYF. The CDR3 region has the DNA TGCGCCAGCAGCTTGGAGGCATCGGGGACAGATACGCAGTATTTT.

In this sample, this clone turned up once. The CDR3 coding sequence is TGTGCCAGCAGCAAACGACTAGCGGGGGTTCAAGAGACCCAGTACTTC. It specifies CASSKRLAGVQETQYF. V and J are TRBV7-8 and TRBJ2-5; TRBD2 agrees at 12 bases. In germline, CDR1 is SGHVS, CDR2 FQNEAQ. V was clipped by 5 bases and J by 2 bases; unmatched bases: 6. This CDR3 comprises 16 residues.

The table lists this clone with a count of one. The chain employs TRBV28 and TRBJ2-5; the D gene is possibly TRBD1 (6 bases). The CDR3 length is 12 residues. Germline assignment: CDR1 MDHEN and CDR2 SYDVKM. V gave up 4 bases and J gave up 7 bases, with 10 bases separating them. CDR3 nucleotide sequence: TGTGCCAGCAGTTCAGGGGTTGCGACCCAGTACTTC. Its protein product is CASSSGVATQYF.

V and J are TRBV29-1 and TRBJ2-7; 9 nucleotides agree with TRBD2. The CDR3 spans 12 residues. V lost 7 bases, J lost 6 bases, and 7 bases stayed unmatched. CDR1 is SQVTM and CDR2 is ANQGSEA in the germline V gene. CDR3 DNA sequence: TGCAGCGCGGCTAGCGGGGTTGGCGAGCAGTACTTC. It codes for CSAASGVGEQYF.

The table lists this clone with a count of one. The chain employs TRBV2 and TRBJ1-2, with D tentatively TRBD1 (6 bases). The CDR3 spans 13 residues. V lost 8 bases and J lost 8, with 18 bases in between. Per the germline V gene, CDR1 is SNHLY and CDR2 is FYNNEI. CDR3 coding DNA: TGTGCCAGCGGTATTATACAGGGCTACGGCTACACCTTC. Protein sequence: CASGIIQGYGYTF.

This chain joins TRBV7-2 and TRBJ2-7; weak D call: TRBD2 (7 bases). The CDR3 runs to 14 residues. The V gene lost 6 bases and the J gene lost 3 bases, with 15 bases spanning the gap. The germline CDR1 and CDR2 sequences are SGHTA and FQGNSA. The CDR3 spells CASRIGGGNYEQYF. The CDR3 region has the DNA TGTGCCAGCAGAATAGGGGGGGGTAACTACGAGCAGTACTTC.

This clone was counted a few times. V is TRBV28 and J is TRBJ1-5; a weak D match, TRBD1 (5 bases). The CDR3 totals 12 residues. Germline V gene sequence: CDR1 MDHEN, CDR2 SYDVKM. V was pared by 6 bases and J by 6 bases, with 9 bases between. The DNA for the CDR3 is TGTGCCAGCAGACAGGTGGGTCAGCCCCAGCATTTT. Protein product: CASRQVGQPQHF.

The CDR3 protein is CASSRWGELFF. CDR3 nucleotides: TGTGCCAGCAGTCGGTGGGGGGAGCTGTTTTTT. The V gene is TRBV2, the J gene TRBJ2-2; D is unresolved. The CDR3 is made up of 11 amino acids. CDR1 is SNHLY and CDR2 is FYNNEI in the germline V gene. V was trimmed by 5 bases and J by 8 bases, leaving 6 bases between them.

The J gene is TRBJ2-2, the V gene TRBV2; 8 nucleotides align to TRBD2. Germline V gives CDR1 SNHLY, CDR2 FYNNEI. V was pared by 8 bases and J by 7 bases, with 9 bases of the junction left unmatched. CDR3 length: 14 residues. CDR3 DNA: TGTGCCAGCTCGGGGGGGATATTCGGCGGGGAGCTGTTTTTT. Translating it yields CASSGGIFGGELFF. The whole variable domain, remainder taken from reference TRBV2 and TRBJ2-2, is EPEVTQTPSHQVTQMGQEVILRCVPISNHLYFYWYRQILGQKVEFLVSFYNNEISEKSEIFDDQFSVERPDGSNFTLKIRSTKLEDSAMYFCASSGGIFGGELFFGEGSRLTVL.

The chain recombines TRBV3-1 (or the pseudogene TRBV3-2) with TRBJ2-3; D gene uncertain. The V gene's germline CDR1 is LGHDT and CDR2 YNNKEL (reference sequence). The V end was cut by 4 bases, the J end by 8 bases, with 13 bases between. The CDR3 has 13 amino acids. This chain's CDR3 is CASSRKPAVTQYF. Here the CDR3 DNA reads TGTGCCAGCAGCCGCAAACCCGCAGTTACGCAGTATTTT.

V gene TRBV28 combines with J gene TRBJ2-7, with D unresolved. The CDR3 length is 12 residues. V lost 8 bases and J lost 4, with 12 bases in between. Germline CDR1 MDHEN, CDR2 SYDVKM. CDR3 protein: CASHTSRYEQYF. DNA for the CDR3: TGTGCCAGCCACACTTCGAGGTACGAGCAGTACTTC.

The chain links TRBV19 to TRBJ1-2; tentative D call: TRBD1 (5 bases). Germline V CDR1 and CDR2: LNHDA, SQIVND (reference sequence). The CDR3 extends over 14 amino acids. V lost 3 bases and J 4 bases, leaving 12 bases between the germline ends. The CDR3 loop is CASSISGGVYGYTF. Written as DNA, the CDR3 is TGTGCCAGTAGTATTTCTGGAGGGGTCTATGGCTACACCTTC.

The CDR3 sequence is CASSPPGHTQIYYEQYF. In DNA form, the CDR3 reads TGTGCCAGCAGTCCTCCGGGACATACACAGATTTACTACGAGCAGTACTTC. V is TRBV6-4 and J is TRBJ2-7, with a weak D call TRBD1 (6 bases). The CDR3 has 17 amino acids. CDR1 and CDR2 (germline): MRHNA, SNTAGT. V lost 5 bases and J lost 3, with 23 bases in between.

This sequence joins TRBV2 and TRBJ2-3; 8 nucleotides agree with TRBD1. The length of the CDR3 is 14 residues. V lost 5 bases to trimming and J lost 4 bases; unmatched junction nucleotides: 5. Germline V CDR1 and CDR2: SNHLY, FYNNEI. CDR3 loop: CASSSQGAADTQYF. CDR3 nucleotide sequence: TGTGCCAGCAGTTCGCAGGGGGCTGCAGATACGCAGTATTTT.

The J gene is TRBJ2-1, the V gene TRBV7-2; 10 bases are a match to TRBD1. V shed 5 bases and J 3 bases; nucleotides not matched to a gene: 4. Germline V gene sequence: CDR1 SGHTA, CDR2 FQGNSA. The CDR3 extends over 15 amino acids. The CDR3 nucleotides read TGTGCCAGCAGCCCGGGACAGGGGTTCTACAATGAGCAGTTCTTC. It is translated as CASSPGQGFYNEQFF.

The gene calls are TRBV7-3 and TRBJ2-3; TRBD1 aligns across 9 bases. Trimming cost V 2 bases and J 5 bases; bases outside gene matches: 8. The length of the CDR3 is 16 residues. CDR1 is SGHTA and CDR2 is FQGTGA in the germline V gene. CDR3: CASSLLDRGSQDTQYF. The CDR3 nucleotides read TGTGCCAGCAGCTTATTGGACAGGGGTTCACAAGATACGCAGTATTTT.

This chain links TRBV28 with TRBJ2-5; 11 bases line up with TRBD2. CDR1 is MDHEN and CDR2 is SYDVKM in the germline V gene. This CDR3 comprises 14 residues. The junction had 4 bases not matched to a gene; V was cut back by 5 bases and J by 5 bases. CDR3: CASSPSGRRETQYF. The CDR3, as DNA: TGTGCCAGCAGTCCTAGCGGGAGGCGTGAGACCCAGTACTTC.